This TCR beta chain was profiled in a study of tumor-infiltrating lymphocytes in primary liver carcinoma. Details on this clonotype: The antigen remains undetermined.

Points from the study as a whole: The samples were not sorted (they were bulk), so CD4+ and CD8+ repertoires were not compared.

Trimming removed 5 bases from V and 6 bases from J, with 15 bases in between. The germline V gene has CDR1 MDHEN and CDR2 SYDVKM. The CDR3 covers 14 residues. Priming with a constant-region primer yielded TCR beta cDNA from about 450 ng total RNA. Libraries of TCR beta came from three nested multiplex PCR rounds with slightly modified ARM-PCR. A C-beta reverse primer and TRBV1-TRBV30 forward primers served in each of the first two PCR rounds, at ten to eleven cycles apiece. TCRdb reprocessed the multiplex PCR reads via MiXCR and lists one record per CDR3 protein. This sample yields approximately 330,000 distinct CDR3 sequences, of which approximately 64% are seen a single time; approximately 5.9% belongs to the top ten. The source of the blood RNA was unsorted whole blood, and germline DNA was extracted as well.

The source material was peripheral blood. The chain has TRBV28 and TRBJ2-3; D may be TRBD1 or TRBD2 (5 bases each). This clonotype originated in a man aged 35 to 55 with primary liver carcinoma and hepatitis B virus infection. CDR3 coding DNA: TGTGCCAGCAGTCCCCATAGCAGGGACGATACGCAGTATTTT. This translates into CASSPHSRDDTQYF.